This is a list of T cell receptor beta chains from one sample in a study of T cell responses to AZD1222 COVID-19 vaccine. TCRdb keeps only in-frame clones here, not all; method: immunoSEQ multiplex PCR. This table has around 130,000 clones, over 90% appearing once. The sequencing here drew on peripheral blood, taken on day 0 of AZD1222 vaccination. These receptors were collected from an adult in good health. CDR3s include the opening cysteine and the closing phenylalanine or tryptophan. D genes are given only for firm matches. A clone size is listed for some rows: how often the clone was seen (once, few, many), or a class if it is expanded.

TRBV5-1	.	TRBD2	TRBJ2-7	CASSSTSGSHEQYF	TGCGCCAGCAGCTCGACTAGCGGGAGCCACGAGCAGTACTTC
TRBV5-4	.	TRBD1	TRBJ2-6	CASSLNQGARGANVLTF	TGTGCCAGCAGTCTGAATCAGGGGGCGCGCGGGGCCAACGTCCTGACTTTC
TRBV11-2	.	.	TRBJ1-4	CASRSVRGGEKLFF	TGTGCCAGCAGATCAGTAAGGGGGGGTGAAAAACTGTTTTTT
TRBV6-2/TRBV6-3	.	.	TRBJ1-5	CASSYGQVNNQPQHF	TGTGCCAGCAGTTACGGTCAGGTCAACAATCAGCCCCAGCATTTT
TRBV12-3/TRBV12-4	.	.	TRBJ2-1	CASTWDQINEQFF	TGTGCCAGCACCTGGGACCAGATCAATGAGCAGTTCTTC
TRBV5-5	.	TRBD1	TRBJ2-7	CASSTGQGRASEQYF	TGTGCCAGCAGCACCGGACAGGGGAGGGCCTCCGAGCAGTACTTC
TRBV18	.	.	TRBJ2-5	CASSPFAGPSAGQETQYF	TGTGCCAGCTCACCATTTGCAGGGCCTAGCGCGGGCCAAGAGACCCAGTACTTC
TRBV30	.	.	TRBJ2-5	CAWRVGVEAPQYF	TGTGCCTGGAGAGTGGGGGTAGAGGCTCCCCAGTACTTC
TRBV28	.	.	TRBJ1-1	CASTGTVGAFF	TGTGCCAGCACCGGCACCGTTGGCGCTTTCTTT
TRBV10-3	.	TRBD2	TRBJ2-1	CAISEGPLAGASNEQFF	TGTGCCATCAGTGAAGGGCCTTTAGCGGGAGCATCGAATGAGCAGTTCTTC
TRBV27	.	.	TRBJ1-5	CASSPTPRGKQPQHF	TGTGCCAGCAGTCCCACACCCAGGGGCAAACAGCCCCAGCATTTT
TRBV3-1/TRBV3-2	once	TRBD2	TRBJ2-1	CASSHATSAGTYNEQFF	TGTGCCAGCAGCCATGCGACTAGCGCGGGCACCTACAATGAGCAGTTCTTC
TRBV7-3	.	TRBD2	TRBJ2-7	CASSPGLAGDSYEQYF	TGTGCCAGCAGCCCGGGACTAGCGGGGGACTCCTACGAGCAGTACTTC
TRBV19	.	.	TRBJ1-1	CASSISGRPMNTEAFF	TGTGCCAGTAGTATCTCGGGCAGACCAATGAACACTGAAGCTTTCTTT
TRBV5-1	.	.	TRBJ1-4	CASSLTVTNEKLFF	TGCGCCAGCAGCTTGACAGTGACGAATGAAAAACTGTTTTTT
TRBV3-1/TRBV3-2	.	TRBD2	TRBJ2-1	CASSHSSGRYNEQFF	TGTGCCAGCAGCCATTCCAGCGGGAGGTACAATGAGCAGTTCTTC
TRBV28	.	.	TRBJ2-7	CASSLGQQYF	TGTGCCAGCAGTTTAGGGCAGCAGTACTTC
TRBV29-1	once	.	TRBJ2-3	CSVEDRLGPTSTDTQYF	TGCAGCGTTGAAGATAGGCTAGGGCCGACTAGCACAGATACGCAGTATTTT
TRBV6-5	.	.	TRBJ1-1	CASSYWGGEAFF	TGTGCCAGCAGTTACTGGGGGGGAGAAGCTTTCTTT
TRBV30	.	TRBD2	TRBJ2-7	CAWSAGGVYEQYF	TGTGCCTGGAGCGCGGGGGGGGTCTACGAGCAGTACTTC
TRBV12-3/TRBV12-4	.	.	TRBJ1-1	CASGVHRAEAFF	TGTGCCAGCGGCGTCCATCGAGCTGAAGCTTTCTTT
TRBV21-1	.	.	TRBJ1-2	CASSKGRPPGYGYTF	TGTGCCAGCAGCAAAGGAAGGCCTCCAGGATATGGCTACACCTTC
TRBV15	.	.	TRBJ2-3	CATSRGGGSTDTQYF	TGTGCCACCAGCAGGGGGGGCGGTAGCACAGATACGCAGTATTTT
TRBV29-1	.	TRBD1	TRBJ2-7	CSVDGDRGRNEQYF	TGCAGCGTTGACGGTGACAGGGGGCGCAACGAGCAGTACTTC
TRBV6-5	.	.	TRBJ1-1	CASSYSKLNTEAFF	TGTGCCAGCAGTTACTCGAAATTGAACACTGAAGCTTTCTTT
TRBV6-1	once	TRBD2	TRBJ2-7	CASSEGTSWYEQYF	TGTGCCAGCAGTGAAGGGACTAGCTGGTACGAGCAGTACTTC
TRBV29-1	.	TRBD1	TRBJ2-1	CSVELTGKMQFF	TGCAGCGTTGAGCTGACAGGGAAAATGCAGTTCTTC
TRBV6-2/TRBV6-3	.	.	TRBJ1-2	CASSSPPPQEAGGYTF	TGTGCCAGCAGTTCCCCCCCACCCCAGGAGGCAGGTGGCTACACCTTC
TRBV5-1	.	.	TRBJ1-2	CASSLASSRANYGYTF	TGCGCCAGCAGCTTGGCCTCTAGCCGGGCAAACTATGGCTACACCTTC
TRBV15	once	.	TRBJ2-5	CATRDLTGVQETQYF	TGTGCCACTCGGGACTTGACGGGAGTCCAAGAGACCCAGTACTTC
TRBV7-9	.	.	TRBJ2-2	CASSFRPAGELFF	TGTGCCAGCAGCTTTAGACCGGCCGGGGAGCTGTTTTTT
TRBV28	.	.	TRBJ1-5	CASSSGNQPQHF	TGTGCCAGCAGTTCGGGCAATCAGCCCCAGCATTTT
TRBV6-6	.	.	TRBJ1-5	CASSYSRGDGQPQHF	TGTGCCAGCAGTTACTCAAGGGGGGACGGACAGCCCCAGCATTTT
TRBV2	.	.	TRBJ2-1	CASMGTALYNEQFF	TGTGCCAGCATGGGGACTGCGCTTTACAATGAGCAGTTCTTC
TRBV9	.	TRBD1	TRBJ2-3	CASSRTGGTDTQYF	TGTGCCAGCAGCAGGACAGGGGGAACAGATACGCAGTATTTT
TRBV2	.	.	TRBJ2-3	CASSESLAIDTQYF	TGTGCCAGCAGTGAAAGTCTGGCAATAGATACGCAGTATTTT
TRBV19	.	.	TRBJ2-7	CASSIRQGYPYEQYF	TGTGCCAGTAGTATACGGCAGGGGTACCCCTACGAGCAGTACTTC
TRBV9	once	TRBD2	TRBJ2-3	CASSVVSGRTDTQYF	TGTGCCAGCAGCGTAGTAAGCGGGAGGACGGATACGCAGTATTTT
TRBV7-8	.	.	TRBJ1-1	CASSFWGNEAFF	TGTGCCAGCAGCTTTTGGGGAAATGAAGCTTTCTTT
TRBV2	.	.	TRBJ2-6	CASSLTGLTGANVLTF	TGTGCCAGCAGCCTGACAGGCCTGACTGGGGCCAACGTCCTGACTTTC
TRBV7-8	.	.	TRBJ2-7	CASSRQAGYEQYF	TGTGCCAGCAGCCGACAGGCCGGCTACGAGCAGTACTTC
TRBV7-8	.	TRBD2	TRBJ2-7	CASSLARLAGGGYEQYF	TGTGCCAGCAGCTTAGCGCGCCTAGCGGGAGGAGGGTACGAGCAGTACTTC
TRBV28	.	.	TRBJ1-2	CASRLPRAGAGGYTF	TGTGCCAGCAGACTCCCCCGGGCGGGGGCTGGTGGCTACACCTTC
TRBV19	.	TRBD1	TRBJ1-5	CASTPGTGGGGSNQPQHF	TGTGCCAGTACCCCAGGGACAGGGGGGGGAGGCAGCAATCAGCCCCAGCATTTT
TRBV15	.	TRBD2	TRBJ2-7	CATSGRASGYEQYF	TGTGCCACCAGCGGAAGGGCTAGCGGTTACGAGCAGTACTTC
TRBV19	.	.	TRBJ1-2	CASSTQQGWSYGYTF	TGTGCCAGTAGTACCCAACAGGGTTGGAGCTATGGCTACACCTTC
TRBV4-1	.	.	TRBJ2-6	CASSPPGRARSSGANVLTF	TGCGCCAGCAGCCCCCCGGGGCGGGCTCGGAGCTCTGGGGCCAACGTCCTGACTTTC
TRBV2	.	.	TRBJ1-2	CASSERGATNYGYTF	TGTGCCAGCAGTGAACGGGGGGCGACTAACTATGGCTACACCTTC
TRBV15	.	.	TRBJ2-4	CATSRDRGRLNIQYF	TGTGCCACCAGCAGAGATCGGGGTAGATTGAACATTCAGTACTTC
TRBV7-6	.	TRBD2	TRBJ2-1	CASSSRTSGRSYEQFF	TGTGCCAGCAGCTCCCGGACTAGCGGGAGGAGTTATGAGCAGTTCTTC
TRBV19	.	.	TRBJ2-7	CASSPAGPPNGYYEQYF	TGTGCCAGTAGTCCGGCCGGGCCTCCGAACGGGTACTACGAGCAGTACTTC
TRBV16	.	.	TRBJ1-1	CASTSQVALNTEAFF	TGTGCCAGCACCTCCCAGGTTGCTTTGAACACTGAAGCTTTCTTT
TRBV3-1/TRBV3-2	.	.	TRBJ2-3	CASSQDGSKGYTDTQYF	TGTGCCAGCAGCCAAGATGGGTCCAAGGGATACACAGATACGCAGTATTTT
TRBV12-3/TRBV12-4	.	.	TRBJ1-5	CASSWDSNQPQHF	TGTGCCAGCAGTTGGGACAGCAATCAGCCCCAGCATTTT
TRBV27	.	.	TRBJ2-5	CASRPLSSYQETQYF	TGTGCCAGCAGACCGCTAAGCTCCTACCAAGAGACCCAGTACTTC
TRBV20-1	.	.	TRBJ1-2	CSASGQHQNYGYTF	TGCAGTGCTAGTGGGCAACACCAGAACTATGGCTACACCTTC
TRBV7-9	.	.	TRBJ2-1	CASRAPGGKIYNEQFF	TGTGCCAGCCGAGCTCCCGGCGGGAAAATCTACAATGAGCAGTTCTTC
TRBV6-6	.	.	TRBJ2-7	CASSTRTGTYEQYF	TGTGCCAGCAGTACACGGACCGGTACCTACGAGCAGTACTTC